Sequencing of this TCR beta chain was carried out in a study of T cell responses to AZD1222 COVID-19 vaccine (dated by TCRdb to about 2021). Background for the entire study: A total of more than 230 trial participants underwent TCR sequencing, of whom around 200 received two doses of AZD1222 and approximately 25 received two doses of the MenACWY control vaccine. Trial participants were enrolled by age into subgroups of 18-55, 56-69 and 70-plus years, and around 150, 28 and 57 TCR-sequenced participants, respectively, were included in these subgroups.

The CDR3 regions of human TCRbeta chains were analyzed by immunosequencing. In the source study's methods: Repertoire TCRs were checked for matches against a reference library of SARS-CoV-2-specific TCRs that had been generated using the MIRA antigen-specificity platform. Breadth was defined as the fraction of unique TCRs that were SARS-CoV-2-associated. Depth was defined as the fraction of total T cells that were SARS-CoV-2-associated. Using the MIRA data, each spike-specific TCR was assigned both to the spike region to which the TCR was reactive and to a CD4 or CD8 class. Log10-transformed breadth and depth values were compared by one-way ANOVA with Sidak's multiple comparisons tests. The source is immuneACCESS, and TCRdb retained only in-frame sequences with V and J called. Part of the clones is not carried over; for the studies checked, unresolved V genes explain less than half of this, and the remainder is unexplained. V, J and clone size are those of that table, while D and trimming were read from the DNA. The sample yields about 150,000 clones; 85% to 95% were counted once. Of the sample, about 6.7% falls within the top ten clones.

The time point label of this sample denotes: about 28 days (+/-7) after the second vaccine dose. AZD1222 recipients whose second dose came at about 4 weeks and those whose second dose came at about 12 weeks were combined into one group, since spike-specific TCR depth and breadth did not differ between the two schedules. The vaccinee samples were drawn from two UK trials, COV001 and COV002, one of which was a single-blind randomized controlled phase 2/3 trial testing AZD1222 (ChAdOx1 nCoV-19) in healthy adults. For TCRbeta chain sequencing, PBMC samples were collected from trial participants at day 0 and at day 28 after the second dose. Its CDR3 holds 14 amino acids, cysteine through phenylalanine. CDR3 DNA only is kept here, 42 bases in frame from base 1. CDR1 and CDR2 were assigned from the germline V gene as SNHLY and FYNNEI. Compared with germline, V lacks 6 bases and J lacks 5 bases; bases without a gene match: 6.

Concerning this clone: The antigen it binds to is not known. Per-base qualities were not stored, and no clone one base away is much larger.

The research as a whole found: Vaccine-associated CD4 TCRs spanned the whole spike protein, with dominant responses in regions 160-218 and 743-854. Most participants were white British and females outnumbered males, and the authors suggested that clonal diversity may have been underestimated. After two AZD1222 doses, both the breadth and the depth of spike-specific TCRs were significantly higher than at day 0 and than in MenACWY recipients. In the small 56-69-year group, the increase in depth fell short of significance, most likely because of low power. Conclusions about previously exposed vaccinees were limited because only a handful of AZD1222 recipients were SARS-CoV-2 seropositive at baseline. Because no day 14 peak-response samples were available, the repertoires could be characterized only after the peak T cell response. Nearly half of unique spike-specific TCRs reportedly recognized epitopes outside regions mutated in the B.1.351 and B.1.1.7 variants.

This clonotype originated in an adult who received the AZD1222 COVID-19 vaccine. The receptor chain draws on TRBV2 and TRBJ1-4, and 7 bases in between align with TRBD1. Specimen: peripheral blood, collected 28 days after the second AZD1222 dose. The CDR3 region reads CASRDGTANEKLFF. The sequenced DNA is TGTGCCAGCAGAGACGGGACAGCAAATGAAAAACTGTTTTTT.